The sequence of this TCR beta chain was determined in a study of cytomegalovirus exposure and HLA in healthy donors. Study-level findings and limits: CMV serostatus stood as the only immune exposure information on hand. Rates of TCR association differed by HLA locus in a later analysis, with DRB1 highest and HLA-C lowest. Among the sequence variants, a highly shared cluster was likely an artifact of sequencing. A later analysis showed that HLA-associated TCR beta chains had undergone more clonal expansion than equally common others.

As concerns this clone: No antigen is known for it.

Primers for the PCR totalled 60 Vbeta and 13 Jbeta. Measured with immunoSEQ multiplex PCR; TCRdb has only the in-frame clones, and not every one. The data hold approximately 120,000 clones, with about a sixth observed a single time. Sequenced material: PBMCs. This clonotype was sampled from a female donor in good health and CMV-seropositive.

CDR3 sequence: CASSQVGGGYQETQYF. The CDR3, as DNA: TGCGCCAGCAGCCAAGTCGGGGGGGGGTACCAAGAGACCCAGTACTTC. The chain links TRBV4-3 to TRBJ2-5; 8 bases match TRBD2. This CDR3 comprises 16 residues. Trimming took 1 base from V and 0 from J; bases not matched to a gene: 4. Germline assignment: CDR1 LGHNA and CDR2 YSLEER.